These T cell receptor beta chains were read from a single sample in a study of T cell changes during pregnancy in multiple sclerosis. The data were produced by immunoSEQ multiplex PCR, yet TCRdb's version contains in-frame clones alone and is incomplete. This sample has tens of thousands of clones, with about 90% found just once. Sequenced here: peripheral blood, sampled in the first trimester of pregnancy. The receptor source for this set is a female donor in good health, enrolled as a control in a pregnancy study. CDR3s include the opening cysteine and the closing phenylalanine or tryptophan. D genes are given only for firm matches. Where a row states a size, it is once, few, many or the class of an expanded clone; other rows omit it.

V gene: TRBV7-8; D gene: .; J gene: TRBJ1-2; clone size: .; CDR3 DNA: TGTGCCAGCAGCGCAGGGGTTGGGGGTGGCTACACCTTC; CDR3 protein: CASSAGVGGGYTF
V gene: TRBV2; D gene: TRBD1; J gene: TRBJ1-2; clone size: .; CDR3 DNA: TGTGCCAGCAGTGATTCGCTCGGGACAGGGGAAGGCTACACCTTC; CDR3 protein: CASSDSLGTGEGYTF
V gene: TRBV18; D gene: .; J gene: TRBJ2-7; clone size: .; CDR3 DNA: TGTGCCAGCTCACCCGTGACAACCACCTCCTTACAGGAGCAGTACTTC; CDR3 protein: CASSPVTTTSLQEQYF
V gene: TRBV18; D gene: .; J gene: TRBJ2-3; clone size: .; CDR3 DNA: TGTGCCAGCTCACCGAAGCGGAGGCCGGGGTCAGATACGCAGTATTTT; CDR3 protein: CASSPKRRPGSDTQYF
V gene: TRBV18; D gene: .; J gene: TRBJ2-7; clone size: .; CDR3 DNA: TGTGCCAGCTCACCCCTAGTCGCAGACGAGCAGTACTTC; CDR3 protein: CASSPLVADEQYF
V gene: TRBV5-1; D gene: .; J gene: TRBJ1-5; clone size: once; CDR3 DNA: TGCGCCAGCAGCTTGGACCTTTCAGAGCCCCAGCATTTT; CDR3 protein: CASSLDLSEPQHF
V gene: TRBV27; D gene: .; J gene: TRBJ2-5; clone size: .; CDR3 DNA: TGTGCCAGCAGGCCCATGGAGTACCAAGAGACCCAGTACTTC; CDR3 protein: CASRPMEYQETQYF
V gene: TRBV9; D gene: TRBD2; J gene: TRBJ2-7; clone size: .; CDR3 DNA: TGTGCCAGCAGCTCCTCCGGGACTAGTAGCCACGAGCAGTACTTC; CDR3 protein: CASSSSGTSSHEQYF
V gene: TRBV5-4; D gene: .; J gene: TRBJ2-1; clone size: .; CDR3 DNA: TGTGCCAGCAGCCTGGGGCTTGGCGGGTACAATGAGCAGTTCTTC; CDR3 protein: CASSLGLGGYNEQFF
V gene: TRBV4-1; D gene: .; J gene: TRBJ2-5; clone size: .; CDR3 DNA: TGCGCCAGCAGCCAAGGGGGACAAATCGAGACCCAGTACTTC; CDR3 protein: CASSQGGQIETQYF
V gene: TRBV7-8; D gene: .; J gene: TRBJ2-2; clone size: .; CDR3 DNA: TGTGCCAGCAGCCAGTCCGGGACTCACACCGGGGAGCTGTTTTTT; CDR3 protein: CASSQSGTHTGELFF
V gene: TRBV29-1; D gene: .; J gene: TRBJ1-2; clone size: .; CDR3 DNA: TGCAGCGTCACAGGGAACTATGGCTACACCTTC; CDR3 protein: CSVTGNYGYTF
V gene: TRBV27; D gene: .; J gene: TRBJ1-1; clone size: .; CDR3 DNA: TGTGCCAGCCGTCTTGTAGAGAACACTGAAGCTTTCTTT; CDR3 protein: CASRLVENTEAFF
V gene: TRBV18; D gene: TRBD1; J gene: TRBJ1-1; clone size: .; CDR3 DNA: TGTGCCAGCTCACCCCCTCGGGACAGGGGCGAGGCTTTCTTT; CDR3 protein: CASSPPRDRGEAFF
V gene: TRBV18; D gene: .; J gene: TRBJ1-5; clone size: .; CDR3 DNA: TGTGCCAGCTCACTTCCTGGCGGTTATGGCAATCAGCCCCAGCATTTT; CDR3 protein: CASSLPGGYGNQPQHF
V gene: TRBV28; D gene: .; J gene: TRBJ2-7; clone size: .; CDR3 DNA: TGTGCCAGCAGTTTAGGTGGAGGATTCAGGGAGCAGTACTTC; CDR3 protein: CASSLGGGFREQYF
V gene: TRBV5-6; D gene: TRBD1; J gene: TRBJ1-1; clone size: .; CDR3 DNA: TGTGCCAGCAGCTCGCCGGCCGACAGGGGGTTGCTGAACACTGAAGCTTTCTTT; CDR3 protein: CASSSPADRGLLNTEAFF
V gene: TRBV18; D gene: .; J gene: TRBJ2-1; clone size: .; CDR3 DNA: TGTGCCAGCTCACCACCGACCCCTCCAGGGCATGAGCAGTTCTTC; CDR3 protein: CASSPPTPPGHEQFF
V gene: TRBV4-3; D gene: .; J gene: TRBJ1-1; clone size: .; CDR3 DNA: TGCGCCAGCAGCCAAGATTACAGACAAGGAAGTAGGACTGAAGCTTTCTTT; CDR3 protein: CASSQDYRQGSRTEAFF
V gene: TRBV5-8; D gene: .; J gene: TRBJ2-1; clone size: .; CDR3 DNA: TGTGCCAGCAGCTTTAGCCCGGTGTTTTACAATGAGCAGTTCTTC; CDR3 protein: CASSFSPVFYNEQFF
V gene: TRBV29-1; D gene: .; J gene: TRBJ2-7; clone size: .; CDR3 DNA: TGCAGCGCCGGGGAAGTCTACGAGCAGTACTTC; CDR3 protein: CSAGEVYEQYF
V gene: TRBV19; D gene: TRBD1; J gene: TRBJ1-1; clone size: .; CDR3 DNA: TGTGCCAGTAGTTGGGACAGGGCGTCGACTGAAGCTTTCTTT; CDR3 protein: CASSWDRASTEAFF
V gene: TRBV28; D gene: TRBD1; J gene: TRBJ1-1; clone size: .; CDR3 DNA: TGTGCCAGCAGCCCAGGGGACAGGGGGCGTACTGAAGCTTTCTTT; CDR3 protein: CASSPGDRGRTEAFF
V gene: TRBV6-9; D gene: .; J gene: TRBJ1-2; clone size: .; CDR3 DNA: TGTGCCAGCAGTGGCTCCGAGGCGGGGATCTATGGCTACACCTTC; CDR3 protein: CASSGSEAGIYGYTF
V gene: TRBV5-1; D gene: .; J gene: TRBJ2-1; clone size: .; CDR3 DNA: TGCGCCAGCAGCTTGCTCCTACAGGACAATGAGCAGTTCTTC; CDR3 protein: CASSLLLQDNEQFF
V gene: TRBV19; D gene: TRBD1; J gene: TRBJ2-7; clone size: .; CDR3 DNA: TGTGCCAGTAGTATCTCTACCGGGACAGGGTATGACGAGCAGTACTTC; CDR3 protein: CASSISTGTGYDEQYF
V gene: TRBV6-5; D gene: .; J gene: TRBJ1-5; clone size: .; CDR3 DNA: TGTGCCAGCAGTTACTGGGTGGGCCAGCCCCAGCATTTT; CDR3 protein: CASSYWVGQPQHF
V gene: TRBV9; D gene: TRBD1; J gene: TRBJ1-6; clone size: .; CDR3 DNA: TGTGCCAGCAGCGTGGGGACAGGTGGGAATTCACCCCTCCACTTT; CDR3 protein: CASSVGTGGNSPLHF
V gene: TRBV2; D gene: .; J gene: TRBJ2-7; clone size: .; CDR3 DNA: TGTGCCAGCAGTGTAGGTGAGACTTACGAGCAGTACTTC; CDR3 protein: CASSVGETYEQYF
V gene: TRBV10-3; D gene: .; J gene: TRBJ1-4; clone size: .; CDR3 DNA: TGTGCCATCAGTGAGTCGCTGGGCCTTAATGAAAAACTGTTTTTT; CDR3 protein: CAISESLGLNEKLFF
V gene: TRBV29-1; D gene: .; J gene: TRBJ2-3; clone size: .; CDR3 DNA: TGCAGCGTTGACCACGGGGGGCTCACAGATACGCAGTATTTT; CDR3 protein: CSVDHGGLTDTQYF
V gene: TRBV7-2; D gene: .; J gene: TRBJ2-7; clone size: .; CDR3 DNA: TGTGCCAGCAGCGCAGTGGAGGGCTACGAGCAGTACTTC; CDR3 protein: CASSAVEGYEQYF
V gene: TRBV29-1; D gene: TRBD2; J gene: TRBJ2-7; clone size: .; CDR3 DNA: TGCAGCGTTGCTGCGGGAGTCTCCTACGAGCAGTACTTC; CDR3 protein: CSVAAGVSYEQYF
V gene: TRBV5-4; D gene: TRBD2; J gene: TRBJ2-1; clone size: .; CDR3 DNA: TGTGCCAGCAGCCCCCCGGGACTAGCGGAACTCGATGAGCAGTTCTTC; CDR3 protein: CASSPPGLAELDEQFF
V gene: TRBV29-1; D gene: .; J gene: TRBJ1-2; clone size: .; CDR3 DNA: TGCAGCGTTGGGGGGGGAGACTATGGCTACACCTTC; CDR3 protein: CSVGGGDYGYTF